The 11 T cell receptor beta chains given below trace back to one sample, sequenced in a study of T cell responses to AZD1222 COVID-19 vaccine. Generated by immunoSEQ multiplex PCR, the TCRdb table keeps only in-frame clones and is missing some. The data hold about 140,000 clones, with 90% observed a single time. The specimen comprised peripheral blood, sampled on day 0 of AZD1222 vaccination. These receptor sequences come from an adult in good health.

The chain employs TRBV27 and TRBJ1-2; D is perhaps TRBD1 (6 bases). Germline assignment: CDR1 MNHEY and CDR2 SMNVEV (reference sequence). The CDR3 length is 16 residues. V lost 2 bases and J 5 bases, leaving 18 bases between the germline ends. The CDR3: CASSLQASGRGYGYTF. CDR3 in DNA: TGTGCCAGCAGTTTACAGGCGTCGGGCAGGGGATATGGCTACACCTTC.

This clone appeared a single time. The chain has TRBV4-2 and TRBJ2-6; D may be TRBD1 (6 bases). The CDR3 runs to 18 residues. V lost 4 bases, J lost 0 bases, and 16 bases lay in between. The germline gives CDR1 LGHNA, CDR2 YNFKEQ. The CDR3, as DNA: TGTGCCAGCAGCCGAACAACGACAGGCCTCTCTGGGGCCAACGTCCTGACTTTC. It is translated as CASSRTTTGLSGANVLTF.

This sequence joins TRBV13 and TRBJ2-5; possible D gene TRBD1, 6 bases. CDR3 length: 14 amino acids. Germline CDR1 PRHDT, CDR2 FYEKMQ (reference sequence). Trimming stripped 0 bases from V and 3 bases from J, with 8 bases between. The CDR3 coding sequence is TGTGCCAGCAGCTTAGGGGGACAAGAAGAGACCCAGTACTTC. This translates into CASSLGGQEETQYF.

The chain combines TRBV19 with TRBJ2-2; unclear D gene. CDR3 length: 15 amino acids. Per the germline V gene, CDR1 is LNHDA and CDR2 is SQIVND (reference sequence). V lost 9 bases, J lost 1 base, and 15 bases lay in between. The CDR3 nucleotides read TGTGCCAGCACGTCCCGCGCAAAGAACACCGGGGAGCTGTTTTTT. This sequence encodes CASTSRAKNTGELFF.

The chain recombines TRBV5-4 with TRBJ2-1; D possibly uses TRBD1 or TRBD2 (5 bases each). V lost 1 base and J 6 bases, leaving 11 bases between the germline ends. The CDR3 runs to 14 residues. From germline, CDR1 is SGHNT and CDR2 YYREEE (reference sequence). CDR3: CASSLQGRGNEQFF. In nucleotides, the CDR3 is TGTGCCAGCAGCTTGCAGGGCCGGGGCAATGAGCAGTTCTTC.

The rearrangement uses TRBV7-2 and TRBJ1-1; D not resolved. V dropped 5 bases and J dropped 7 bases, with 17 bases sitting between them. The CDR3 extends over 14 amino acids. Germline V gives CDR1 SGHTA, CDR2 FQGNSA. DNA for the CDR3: TGTGCCAGCAGCCCTGAGGTGGGGTCGGATGAAGCTTTCTTT. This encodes CASSPEVGSDEAFF.

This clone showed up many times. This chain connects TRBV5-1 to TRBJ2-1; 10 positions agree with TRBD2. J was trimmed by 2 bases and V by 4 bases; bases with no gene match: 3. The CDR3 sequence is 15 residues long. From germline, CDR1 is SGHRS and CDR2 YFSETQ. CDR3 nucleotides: TGCGCCAGCAGCCCCGGGACTAGCGCCTACAATGAGCAGTTCTTC. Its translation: CASSPGTSAYNEQFF.

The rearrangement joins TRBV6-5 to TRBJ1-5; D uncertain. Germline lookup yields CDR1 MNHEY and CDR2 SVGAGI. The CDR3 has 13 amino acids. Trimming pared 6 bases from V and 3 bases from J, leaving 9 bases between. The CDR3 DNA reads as TGTGCCAGCAGCGTGGGTGACAATCAGCCCCAGCATTTT. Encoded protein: CASSVGDNQPQHF.

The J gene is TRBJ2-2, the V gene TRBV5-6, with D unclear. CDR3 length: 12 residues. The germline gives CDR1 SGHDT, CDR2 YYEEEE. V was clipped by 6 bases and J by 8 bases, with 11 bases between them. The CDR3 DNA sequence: TGTGCCAGCAACATAGATTTAGGGGAGCTGTTTTTT. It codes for CASNIDLGELFF.

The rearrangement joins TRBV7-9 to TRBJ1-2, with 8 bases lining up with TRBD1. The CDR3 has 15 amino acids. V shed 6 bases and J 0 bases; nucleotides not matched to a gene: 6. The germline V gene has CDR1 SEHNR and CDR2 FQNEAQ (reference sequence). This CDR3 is CASRPTGEANYGYTF. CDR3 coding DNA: TGTGCCAGCAGGCCGACAGGGGAAGCTAACTATGGCTACACCTTC.

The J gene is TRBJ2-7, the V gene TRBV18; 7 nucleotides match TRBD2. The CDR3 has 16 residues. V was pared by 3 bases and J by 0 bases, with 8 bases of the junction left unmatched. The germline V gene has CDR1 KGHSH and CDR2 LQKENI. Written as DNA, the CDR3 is TGTGCCAGCTCACCGAGTTCTAGCGGAACCTCCTACGAGCAGTACTTC. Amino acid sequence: CASSPSSSGTSYEQYF.